The entry below gives a single T cell receptor beta chain sequence along with its context. Its specificity is unknown. The source of the sample is a study of cytomegalovirus exposure and HLA in healthy donors. Study-wide results and caveats: Most of the TCR beta V segments (in an earlier analysis) were productive either about 90% or about 30% of the time. In a later analysis, specific HLA alleles were associated with 15,000 to 20,000 TCR beta sequences at a 0.05 false discovery rate. Researchers reported in a later analysis that common viral pathogens appeared linked to several top clusters.

PCR was performed using 60 Vbeta and 13 Jbeta primers. In the authors' workflow: Unique TCR beta chains totaled about 78 million in a later count, with some 10 million of them shared. Profiled with immunoSEQ multiplex PCR; TCRdb holds only in-frame clones, not every one. The DNA gave D and trimming, while V, J and clone size come from that table. Among 180,000 or so clones listed, under 85% were seen once. This CDR3 is 14 amino acids long. The germline gives CDR1 KGHSH, CDR2 LQKENI. Between the trimmed V and J ends, which lost 5 bases and 1 base, there was a span of 11 bases. The receptor was derived from a male donor in good health and CMV-seronegative. V and J are TRBV18 and TRBJ1-1; a weak D match, TRBD1 (5 bases). The sequencing input was PBMCs. CDR3 amino acids: CASSSRQTNTEAFF. As DNA, the CDR3 is TGTGCCAGCTCATCAAGACAGACGAACACTGAAGCTTTCTTT.